The sequence of this T cell receptor (beta chain) was determined in a study of CD8 T cells in Susac syndrome. After extraction with the RNeasy kit, about 0.5 to 1 ug of the RNA was reverse transcribed using random hexamers. Multiplex immunoSEQ PCR targeted 54 Vbeta and 13 Jbeta TCR beta segments. TCRdb passed the immunoSEQ multiplex PCR reads through MiXCR, listing each CDR3 protein once. The repertoire includes some 300,000 distinct CDR3 sequences, 75% to 85% of them detected once, and around 0.22% sits in the top ten. TCR beta was sequenced from blood CD8+ and CD4+ T cells. TEMRA cells were FACS-enriched, and CD8+ and CD4+ T cells were isolated negatively. The CDR3 has 19 amino acids. Germline V CDR1 and CDR2: MDHEN, SYDVKM. After removal of 6 bases from V and 7 bases from J, the junction contained 17 bases not matched to a gene.

V usage is TRBV28 and J usage is TRBJ2-1, with 14 bases matching TRBD2. This receptor was taken from a human donor with multiple sclerosis. The sample comprised CD8+ T cells from PBMCs. The CDR3 DNA reads TGTGCCAGCAGCGGACCGACTAGCGGGAGGGCCCGTTATACGAATGAGCAGTTCTTC. Its protein is CASSGPTSGRARYTNEQFF. The entire variable domain, with the rest obtained from reference TRBV28 and TRBJ2-1, is as follows: DVKVTQSSRYLVKRTGEKVFLECVQDMDHENMFWYRQDPGLGLRLIYFSYDVKMKEKGDIPEGYSVSREKKERFSLILESASTNQTSMYLCASSGPTSGRARYTNEQFFGPGTRLTVL.